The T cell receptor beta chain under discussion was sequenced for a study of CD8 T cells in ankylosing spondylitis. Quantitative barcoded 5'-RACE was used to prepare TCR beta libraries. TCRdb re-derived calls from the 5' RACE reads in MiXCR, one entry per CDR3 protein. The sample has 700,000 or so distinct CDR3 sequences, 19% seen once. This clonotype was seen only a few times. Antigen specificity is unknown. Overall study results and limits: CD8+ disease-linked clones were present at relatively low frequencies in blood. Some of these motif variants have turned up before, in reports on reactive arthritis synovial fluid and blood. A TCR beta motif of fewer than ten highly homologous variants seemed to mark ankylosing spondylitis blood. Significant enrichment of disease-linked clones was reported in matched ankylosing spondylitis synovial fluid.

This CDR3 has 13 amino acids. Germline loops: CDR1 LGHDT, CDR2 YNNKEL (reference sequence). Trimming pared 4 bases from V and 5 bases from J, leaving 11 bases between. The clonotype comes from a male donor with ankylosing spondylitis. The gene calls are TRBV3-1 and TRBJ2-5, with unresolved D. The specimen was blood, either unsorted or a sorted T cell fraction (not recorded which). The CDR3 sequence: CASSPKVGETQYF. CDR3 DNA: TGTGCCAGCAGCCCGAAGGTCGGTGAGACCCAGTACTTC.